These T cell receptor beta chains were read from a single sample in a study of blood T cell repertoires in COVID-19. The table came from immunoSEQ multiplex PCR; TCRdb's copy has only in-frame clones and leaves some out. The sample has roughly 330,000 clones, over 75% seen once. Sequenced sample: PBMCs or T cells enriched from blood (not recorded which). Receptors originate from a woman in her twenties or thirties who had recovered from COVID-19. Both conserved end residues are part of each CDR3. A D gene is named only where the DNA matches it firmly. Only part of the rows carry a size: once, few, many, or a class if the clone is expanded.

J gene	V gene	clone size	D gene	CDR3 DNA	CDR3 protein
TRBJ2-7	TRBV10-3	NA	TRBD1	TGTGCCATCAGTATAACAGGGGGCGAGCAGTACTTC	CAISITGGEQYF
TRBJ1-3	TRBV10-1	NA	NA	TGCGCCAGTCACGACGGGAACTCTGGAAACACCATATATTTT	CASHDGNSGNTIYF
TRBJ1-2	TRBV5-1	NA	TRBD1	TGCGCCAGCACCGGACAGGGGGCATCTGGCTACACCTTC	CASTGQGASGYTF
TRBJ1-6	TRBV7-2	once	NA	TGTGCCAGCAGCATCATTCCACAGGGAAATTCACCCCTCCACTTT	CASSIIPQGNSPLHF
TRBJ2-2	TRBV2	NA	NA	TGTGCCAGCACCGGAACCGGGGGACCGAACACCGGGGAGCTGTTTTTT	CASTGTGGPNTGELFF
TRBJ1-1	TRBV5-5	many	NA	TGTGCCAGCAGCAACGCGCTCAGGGCTGAAGCTTTCTTT	CASSNALRAEAFF
TRBJ2-7	TRBV2	NA	NA	TGTGCCAGCAGGGGGGACACAAACTACGAGCAGTACTTC	CASRGDTNYEQYF
TRBJ2-3	TRBV5-6	NA	NA	TGTGCCAGCAGCTTGGCGGGGACAGATACGCAGTATTTT	CASSLAGTDTQYF
TRBJ1-1	TRBV5-1	NA	NA	TGCGCCAGCAGCCTCCCAGGGCAGGCTGAAGCTTTCTTT	CASSLPGQAEAFF
TRBJ2-3	TRBV5-5	NA	NA	TGTGCCAGCAGCGTAGACTGGAGGACAGATACGCAGTATTTT	CASSVDWRTDTQYF
TRBJ1-4	TRBV28	few	TRBD1	TGTGCCAGCAGCACCGGACAGGGACGACTCAGTAATGAAAAACTGTTTTTT	CASSTGQGRLSNEKLFF
TRBJ1-2	TRBV27	NA	NA	TGTGCCAGCAGTCCCCGACAGAGTCTTAACTATGGCTACACCTTC	CASSPRQSLNYGYTF
TRBJ2-7	TRBV19	NA	TRBD1	TGTGCCAGTAGTAATCAGGACAGGGTTGGAGAGCAGTACTTC	CASSNQDRVGEQYF
TRBJ1-2	TRBV19	NA	NA	TGTGCCAGTACCCGGAGGTCGCCCCCCTATGGCTACACCTTC	CASTRRSPPYGYTF
TRBJ1-1	TRBV5-8	NA	NA	TGTGCCAGCAGCTTCAGAGGGATAAACACTGAAGCTTTCTTT	CASSFRGINTEAFF
TRBJ1-3	TRBV7-9	few	TRBD1	TGTGCCAGCAGCTTCCAGGACAGGGGTTCAAACACCATATATTTT	CASSFQDRGSNTIYF
TRBJ1-1	TRBV9	NA	NA	TGTGCCAGCAGCGGGGGGGGCACTGAAGCTTTCTTT	CASSGGGTEAFF
TRBJ2-3	TRBV18	NA	TRBD2	TGTGCCAGCTCACCACCGACTAGCGGGGGGGCCGGGTTTGGCACAGATACGCAGTATTTT	CASSPPTSGGAGFGTDTQYF
TRBJ1-3	TRBV5-4	many	NA	TGTGCCAGCAGCTCGACTTACTCTGGAAACACCATATATTTT	CASSSTYSGNTIYF
TRBJ1-6	TRBV2	few	TRBD1	TGTGCCAGCAGTATCGGGACAGGGGATAATTCACCCCTCCACTTT	CASSIGTGDNSPLHF
TRBJ1-1	TRBV18	NA	TRBD1	TGTGCCAGCTCACCTGTAATTGAGGGGGCCATGAACACTGAAGCTTTCTTT	CASSPVIEGAMNTEAFF
TRBJ2-1	TRBV7-8	NA	TRBD1	TGTGCCAGCAGCTCTGCGACAGGGGCCTACAATGAGCAGTTCTTC	CASSSATGAYNEQFF
TRBJ2-1	TRBV5-4	NA	NA	TGTGCCAGCAGCTTGGATAGGAGAGAGCAGTTCTTC	CASSLDRREQFF
TRBJ1-6	TRBV9	few	NA	TGTGCCAGCAGCATAAAGAGCTCCTATAATTCACCCCTCCACTTT	CASSIKSSYNSPLHF
TRBJ1-2	TRBV24-1	NA	TRBD1	TGTGCCACCAGTGAGACAGGGCCCGACTATGGCTACACCTTC	CATSETGPDYGYTF
TRBJ1-6	TRBV11-2	NA	NA	TGTGCCAGCAGACCTTTACAGGGAGTAGGGTCACCCCTCCACTTT	CASRPLQGVGSPLHF
TRBJ1-2	TRBV27	NA	NA	TGTGCCAGCAGTTTATCTTCACTCACGTTTCCCTATGGCTACACCTTC	CASSLSSLTFPYGYTF
TRBJ1-5	TRBV7-9	NA	TRBD1	TGTGCCAGCAGCCTTTGGACAGGGACTCATTATCAGCCCCAGCATTTT	CASSLWTGTHYQPQHF
TRBJ2-3	TRBV6-5	NA	NA	TGTGCCAGCCAAGGGGGGGGCACAGATACGCAGTATTTT	CASQGGGTDTQYF
TRBJ1-1	TRBV15	once	TRBD1	TGTGCCACCAGCAGAGGAGGGGGCATCGAGGACAGGCGTGAAGAAAAGTCTGAAGCTTTCTTT	CATSRGGGIEDRREEKSEAFF
TRBJ1-4	TRBV6-2/TRBV6-3	NA	NA	TGTGCCAGCAGTTACTCGACAGGAAAACTGTTTTTT	CASSYSTGKLFF
TRBJ1-1	TRBV18	NA	TRBD1	TGTGCCAGCTCACCTCCGGGACAGGGTGTATTCACTGAAGCTTTCTTT	CASSPPGQGVFTEAFF
TRBJ2-1	TRBV11-2	NA	NA	TGTGCCAGCAGCCCCGGGACTGCTAATGAGCAGTTCTTC	CASSPGTANEQFF
TRBJ1-4	TRBV6-2/TRBV6-3	NA	TRBD1	TGTGCCAGCAGTCACCGGGACAGGGCCCGTGGTGATGAAAAACTGTTTTTT	CASSHRDRARGDEKLFF
TRBJ1-2	TRBV7-8	NA	NA	TGTGCCAGCAGCCGAGATATGTTGGGGCACGGCTACACCTTC	CASSRDMLGHGYTF